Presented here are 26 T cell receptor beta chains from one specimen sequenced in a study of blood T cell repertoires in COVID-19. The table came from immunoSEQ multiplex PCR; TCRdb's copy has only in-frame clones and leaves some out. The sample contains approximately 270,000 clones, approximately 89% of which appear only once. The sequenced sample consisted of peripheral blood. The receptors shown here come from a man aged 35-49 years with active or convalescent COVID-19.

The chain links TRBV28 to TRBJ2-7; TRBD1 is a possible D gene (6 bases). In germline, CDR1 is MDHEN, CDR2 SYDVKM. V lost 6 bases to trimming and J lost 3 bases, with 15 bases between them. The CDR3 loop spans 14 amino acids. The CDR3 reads CASSPPTGNYEQYF. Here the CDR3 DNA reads TGTGCCAGCAGCCCGCCAACAGGGAACTACGAGCAGTACTTC.

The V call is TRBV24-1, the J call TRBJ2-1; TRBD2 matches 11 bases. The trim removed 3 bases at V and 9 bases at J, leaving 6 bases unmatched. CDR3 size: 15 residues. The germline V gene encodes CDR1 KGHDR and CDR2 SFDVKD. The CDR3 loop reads CATSDALAGATEQFF. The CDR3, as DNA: TGTGCCACCAGTGATGCACTAGCGGGAGCTACTGAGCAGTTCTTC.

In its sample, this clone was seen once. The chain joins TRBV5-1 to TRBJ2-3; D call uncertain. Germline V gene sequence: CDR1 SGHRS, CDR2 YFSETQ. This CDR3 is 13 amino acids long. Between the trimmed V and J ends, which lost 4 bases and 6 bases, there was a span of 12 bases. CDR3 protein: CASSGSERDTQYF. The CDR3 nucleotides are TGCGCCAGCAGCGGTTCGGAGCGTGATACGCAGTATTTT. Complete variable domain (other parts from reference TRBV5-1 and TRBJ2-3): KAGVTQTPRYLIKTRGQQVTLSCSPISGHRSVSWYQQTPGQGLQFLFEYFSETQRNKGNFPGRFSGRQFSNSRSEMNVSTLELGDSALYLCASSGSERDTQYFGPGTRLTVL.

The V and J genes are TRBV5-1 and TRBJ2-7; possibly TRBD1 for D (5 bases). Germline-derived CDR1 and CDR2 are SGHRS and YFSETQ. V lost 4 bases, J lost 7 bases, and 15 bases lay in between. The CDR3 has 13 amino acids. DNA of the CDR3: TGCGCCAGCAGCCCTGCTCAGGGTGGGGAGCAGTACTTC. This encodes CASSPAQGGEQYF.

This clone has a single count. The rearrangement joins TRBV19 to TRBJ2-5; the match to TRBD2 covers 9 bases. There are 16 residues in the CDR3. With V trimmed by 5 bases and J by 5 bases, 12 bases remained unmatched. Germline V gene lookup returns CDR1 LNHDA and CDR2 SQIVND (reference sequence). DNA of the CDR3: TGTGCCAGTAGTCGCGAGGCGGGGGGGCACTCGGAGACCCAGTACTTC. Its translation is CASSREAGGHSETQYF.

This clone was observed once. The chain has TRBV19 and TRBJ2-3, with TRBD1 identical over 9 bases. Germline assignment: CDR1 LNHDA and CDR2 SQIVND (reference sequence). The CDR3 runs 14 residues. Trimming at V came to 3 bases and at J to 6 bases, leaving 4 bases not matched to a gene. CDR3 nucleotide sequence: TGTGCCAGTAGTATTCAGACAGGGGGTGATACGCAGTATTTT. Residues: CASSIQTGGDTQYF.

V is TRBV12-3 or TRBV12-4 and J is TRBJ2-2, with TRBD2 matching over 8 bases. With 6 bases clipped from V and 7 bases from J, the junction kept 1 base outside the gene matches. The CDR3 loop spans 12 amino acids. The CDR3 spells CASRRGDGELFF. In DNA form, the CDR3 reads TGTGCCAGCAGGCGGGGGGACGGGGAGCTGTTTTTT.

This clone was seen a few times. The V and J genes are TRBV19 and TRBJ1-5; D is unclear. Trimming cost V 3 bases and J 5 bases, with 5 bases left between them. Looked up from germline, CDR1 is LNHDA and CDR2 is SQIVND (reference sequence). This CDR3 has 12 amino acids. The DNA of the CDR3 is TGTGCCAGTAGTATTAACTATCAGCCCCAGCATTTT. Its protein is CASSINYQPQHF. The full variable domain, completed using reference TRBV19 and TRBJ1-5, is DGGITQSPKYLFRKEGQNVTLSCEQNLNHDAMYWYRQDPGQGLRLIYYSQIVNDFQKGDIAEGYSVSREKKESFPLTVTSAQKNPTAFYLCASSINYQPQHFGDGTRLSIL.

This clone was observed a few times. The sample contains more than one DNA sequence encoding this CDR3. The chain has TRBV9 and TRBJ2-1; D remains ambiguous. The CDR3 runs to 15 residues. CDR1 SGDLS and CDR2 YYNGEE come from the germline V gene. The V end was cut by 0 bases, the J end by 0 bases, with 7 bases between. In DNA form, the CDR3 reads TGTGCCAGCAGCGTAGGAACGAGCTCCTACAATGAGCAGTTCTTC. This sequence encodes CASSVGTSSYNEQFF.

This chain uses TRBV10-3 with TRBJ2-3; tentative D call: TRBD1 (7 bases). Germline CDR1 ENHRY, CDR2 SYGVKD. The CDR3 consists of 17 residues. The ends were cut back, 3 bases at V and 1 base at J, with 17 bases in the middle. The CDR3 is CAISDPRGRGGTDTQYF. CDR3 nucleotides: TGTGCCATCAGTGACCCAAGGGGGCGGGGAGGCACAGATACGCAGTATTTT.

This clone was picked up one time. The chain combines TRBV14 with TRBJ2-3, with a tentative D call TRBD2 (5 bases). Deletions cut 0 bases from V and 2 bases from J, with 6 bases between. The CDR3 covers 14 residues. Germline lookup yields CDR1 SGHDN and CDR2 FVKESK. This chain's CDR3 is CASSQDDYTDTQYF. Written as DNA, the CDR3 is TGTGCCAGCAGCCAAGATGACTACACAGATACGCAGTATTTT.

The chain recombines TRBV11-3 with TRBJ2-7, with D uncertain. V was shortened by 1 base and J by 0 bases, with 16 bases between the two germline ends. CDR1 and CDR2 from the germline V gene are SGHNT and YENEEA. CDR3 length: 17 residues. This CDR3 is CASSLVSAAGPSYEQYF. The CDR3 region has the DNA TGTGCCAGCAGCTTAGTAAGTGCGGCTGGTCCCTCCTACGAGCAGTACTTC.

CDR3 protein: CASSYPSSGSGEQYF. The CDR3 nucleotides read TGTGCCAGCAGTTACCCCTCTAGCGGGAGCGGTGAGCAGTACTTC. This chain uses TRBV6-5 with TRBJ2-7; 10 nucleotides line up with TRBD2. V lost 2 bases, J lost 7 bases, and 8 bases stayed unmatched. Germline CDR1 MNHEY, CDR2 SVGAGI. The CDR3 runs to 15 residues.

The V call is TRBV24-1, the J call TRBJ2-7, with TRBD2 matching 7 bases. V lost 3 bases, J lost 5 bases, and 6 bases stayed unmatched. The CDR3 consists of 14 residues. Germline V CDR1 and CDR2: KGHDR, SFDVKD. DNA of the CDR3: TGTGCCACCAGTGATGGACTAGAGGGCCACGAGCAGTACTTC. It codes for CATSDGLEGHEQYF.

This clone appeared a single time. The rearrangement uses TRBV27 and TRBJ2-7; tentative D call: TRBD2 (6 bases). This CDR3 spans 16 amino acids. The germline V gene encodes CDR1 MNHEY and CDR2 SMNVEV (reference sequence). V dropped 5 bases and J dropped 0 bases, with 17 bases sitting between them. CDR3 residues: CASSPLLASSSYEQYF. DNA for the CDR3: TGTGCCAGCAGTCCACTTCTAGCGTCAAGCTCCTACGAGCAGTACTTC.

CDR3 amino acids: CASSFGRYEQYF. The CDR3 DNA reads TGCGCCAGCAGCTTTGGGCGATACGAGCAGTACTTC. V gene TRBV5-1 combines with J gene TRBJ2-7, with D uncertain. Trimming left V 2 bases short and J 4 bases short, with 7 bases between. CDR1 SGHRS and CDR2 YFSETQ come from the germline V gene. There are 12 residues in the CDR3.

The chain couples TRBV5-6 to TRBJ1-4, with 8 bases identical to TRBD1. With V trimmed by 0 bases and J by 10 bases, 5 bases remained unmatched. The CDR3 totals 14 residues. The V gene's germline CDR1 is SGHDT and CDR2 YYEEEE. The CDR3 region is CASSLAQGARKLFF. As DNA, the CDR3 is TGTGCCAGCAGCTTGGCTCAGGGGGCGCGAAAACTGTTTTTT.

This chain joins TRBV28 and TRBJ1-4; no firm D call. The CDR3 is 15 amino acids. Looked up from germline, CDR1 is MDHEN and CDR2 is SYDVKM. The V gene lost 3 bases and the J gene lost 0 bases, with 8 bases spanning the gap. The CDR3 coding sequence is TGTGCCAGCAGTTTGAGTCAATCAACTAATGAAAAACTGTTTTTT. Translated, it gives CASSLSQSTNEKLFF.

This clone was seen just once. CDR3 sequence: CAWSVAGGYYGYTF. The CDR3 DNA sequence: TGTGCCTGGAGTGTGGCAGGGGGCTACTATGGCTACACCTTC. This chain uses TRBV30 with TRBJ1-2; 8 bases map to TRBD1. Germline-derived CDR1 and CDR2 are GTSNPN and SVGIG (reference sequence). The CDR3 has 14 amino acids. V shed 0 bases and J 3 bases; nucleotides not matched to a gene: 3. Drawing the rest from reference TRBV30 and TRBJ1-2, the complete variable domain is SQTIHQWPATLVQPVGSPLSLECTVEGTSNPNLYWYRQAAGRGLQLLFYSVGIGQISSEVPQNLSASRPQDRQFILSSKKLLLSDSGFYLCAWSVAGGYYGYTFGSGTRLTVV.

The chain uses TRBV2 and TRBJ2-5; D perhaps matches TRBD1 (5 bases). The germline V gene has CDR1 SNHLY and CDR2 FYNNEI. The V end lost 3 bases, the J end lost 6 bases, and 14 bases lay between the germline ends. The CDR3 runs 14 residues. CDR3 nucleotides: TGTGCCAGCAGTGACCGGGTAGCAGGGAAGACCCAGTACTTC. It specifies CASSDRVAGKTQYF.

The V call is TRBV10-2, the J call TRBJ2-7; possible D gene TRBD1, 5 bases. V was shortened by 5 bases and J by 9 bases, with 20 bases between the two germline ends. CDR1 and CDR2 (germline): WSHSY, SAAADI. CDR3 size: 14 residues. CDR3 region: CASSPVPQGNSQYF. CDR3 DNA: TGCGCCAGCAGTCCAGTCCCCCAGGGTAATTCGCAGTACTTC.

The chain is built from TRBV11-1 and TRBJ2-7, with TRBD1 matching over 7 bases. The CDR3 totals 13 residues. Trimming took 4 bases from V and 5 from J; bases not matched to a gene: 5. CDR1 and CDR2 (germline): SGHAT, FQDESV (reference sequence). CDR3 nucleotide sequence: TGTGCCAGCAGCTATGACAGGGCGGACGAGCAGTACTTC. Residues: CASSYDRADEQYF.

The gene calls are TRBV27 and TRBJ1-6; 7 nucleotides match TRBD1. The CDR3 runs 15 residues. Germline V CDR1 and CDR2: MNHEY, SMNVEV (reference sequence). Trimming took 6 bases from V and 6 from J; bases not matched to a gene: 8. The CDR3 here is CASREQGSFNSPLHF. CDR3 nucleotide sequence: TGTGCCAGCAGAGAACAGGGGTCTTTTAATTCACCCCTCCACTTT.

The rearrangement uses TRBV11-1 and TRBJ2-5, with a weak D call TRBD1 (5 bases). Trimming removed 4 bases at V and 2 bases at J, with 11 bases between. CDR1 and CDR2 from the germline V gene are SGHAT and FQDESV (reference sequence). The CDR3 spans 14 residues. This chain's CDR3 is CASSSGLQQETQYF. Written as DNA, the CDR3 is TGTGCCAGCAGCTCAGGGCTACAACAAGAGACCCAGTACTTC.

CDR3 sequence: CASSLVLGVDEQFF. CDR3 bases: TGTGCCAGCAGCTTGGTTCTAGGAGTCGATGAGCAGTTCTTC. The J gene is TRBJ2-1, the V gene TRBV5-4; D is undetermined. V was cut by 0 bases and J by 8 bases, with 12 bases left in between. CDR1 SGHNT and CDR2 YYREEE come from the germline V gene (reference sequence). The CDR3 loop spans 14 amino acids.

CDR3 nucleotides: TGTGCCAGCAGCACAGGGAGCTACAATGAGCAGTTCTTC. This translates into CASSTGSYNEQFF. The rearrangement uses TRBV11-1 and TRBJ2-1; D might be TRBD1 (6 bases). The V gene lost 5 bases and the J gene lost 3 bases, with 8 bases spanning the gap. The CDR3 runs to 13 residues. Germline V gene sequence: CDR1 SGHAT, CDR2 FQDESV (reference sequence).